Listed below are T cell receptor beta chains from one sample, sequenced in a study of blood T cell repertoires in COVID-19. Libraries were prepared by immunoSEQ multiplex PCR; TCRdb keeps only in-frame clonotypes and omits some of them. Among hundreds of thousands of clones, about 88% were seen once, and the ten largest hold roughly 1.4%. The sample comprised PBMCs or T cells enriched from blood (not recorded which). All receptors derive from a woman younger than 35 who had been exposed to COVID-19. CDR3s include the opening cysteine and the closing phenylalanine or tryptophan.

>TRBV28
CASRPTNSYNEQFF
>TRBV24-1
CATSDPQGSDYGYTF
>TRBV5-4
CASSGWTGGISPLHF
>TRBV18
CASSPRFLGQGSSYNSPLHF
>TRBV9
CASSALQGSGNTIYF
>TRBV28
CASNLGGSSYNEQFF
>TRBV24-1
CATSGWTGVAGETQYF
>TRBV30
CAWSVMAGIGTEAFF
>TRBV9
CASSVGQNNQPQHF
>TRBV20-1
CSAAGWETQYF
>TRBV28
CASSLSGNYGYTF
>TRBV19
CASSLPGGDFSGYTF
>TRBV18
CASSPGLAGGVAGETQYF
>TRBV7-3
CASSSGVTPGELFF
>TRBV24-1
CATTQGEDTQYF
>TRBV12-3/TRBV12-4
CASTPVVTGELFF
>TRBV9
CASSVDGQESSYNEQFF
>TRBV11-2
CASSLDLSAGNTIYF
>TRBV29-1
CSGGQGKDTDTQYF
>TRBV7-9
CASSSVGGQPQHF
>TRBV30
CAWSLGRDQPQHF
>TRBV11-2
CASSFSTGMNTEAFF